The 19 T cell receptor beta chains in this list originate from one sample, sequenced in a study of control samples from healthy donors and cancer patients. Clones were sequenced by immunoSEQ multiplex PCR, and TCRdb holds only the in-frame ones, with some missing. The sample shows over 100,000 clones, 88% of them seen only once. Material for sequencing was blood. These TCRs come from a man aged 35 to 55 in good health.

The genes are TRBV5-1 and TRBJ1-2, with D tentatively TRBD1 (6 bases). Germline-derived CDR1 and CDR2 are SGHRS and YFSETQ. V lost 1 base and J lost 4, with 11 bases in between. CDR3 size: 14 residues. The CDR3 nucleotides read TGCGCCAGCAGCTTGTCAGGGGATACCTATGGCTACACCTTC. Protein sequence: CASSLSGDTYGYTF.

Comment on this clone: One junction end does not reproduce the germline sequence, and a read error may be involved. The chain uses TRBV10-3 and TRBJ2-7, with 7 bases matching TRBD2. This CDR3 region has 11 residues. The germline gives CDR1 ENHRY, CDR2 SYGVKD. This CDR3 reads CATRGSYEQHF. The DNA of the CDR3 is TGTGCCACGCGGGGGAGCTACGAGCAGCACTTC.

The gene calls are TRBV20-1 and TRBJ1-1; D uncertain. Germline-derived CDR1 and CDR2 are DFQATT and SNEGSKA (reference sequence). The CDR3 extends over 12 amino acids. V was clipped by 3 bases and J by 1 base, with 6 bases between them. The CDR3 region has the DNA TGCAGTGCTAGTACGGCGAACACTGAAGCTTTCTTT. Protein product: CSASTANTEAFF.

J is TRBJ2-7 and V is TRBV6-4, with a possible D match to TRBD1 (5 bases). The CDR3 extends over 15 amino acids. Germline loops: CDR1 MRHNA, CDR2 SNTAGT. Between the trimmed V and J ends, which lost 0 bases and 2 bases, there was a span of 11 bases. This chain's CDR3 is CASSDSQTDPYEQYF. The CDR3, as DNA: TGTGCCAGCAGTGACTCCCAGACAGACCCCTACGAGCAGTACTTC.

The chain uses TRBV6-5 and TRBJ2-7; D may be TRBD1 (6 bases). This CDR3 contains 13 residues. The ends were cut back, 1 base at V and 4 bases at J, with 8 bases in the middle. In germline, CDR1 is MNHEY, CDR2 SVGAGI. CDR3 loop: CASSYYRAYEQYF. DNA for the CDR3: TGTGCCAGCAGTTACTACAGGGCTTACGAGCAGTACTTC.

The chain joins TRBV28 to TRBJ2-3; D unclear. Germline values: CDR1 MDHEN, CDR2 SYDVKM. The CDR3 spans 13 residues. Between the trimmed V and J ends, which lost 10 bases and 0 bases, there was a span of 11 bases. The CDR3 DNA reads as TGTGCCACCCATTTCCCTAGCACAGATACGCAGTATTTT. Translation gives CATHFPSTDTQYF.

The chain combines TRBV13 with TRBJ2-1, with TRBD2 matching over 7 bases. Germline values: CDR1 PRHDT, CDR2 FYEKMQ (reference sequence). J lost 4 bases, V lost 1 base, and 4 bases had no gene match. This CDR3 is 15 amino acids long. CDR3 in amino acids: CASSLDRTRYNEQFF. The CDR3 bases are TGTGCCAGCAGCTTAGACAGGACTAGGTACAATGAGCAGTTCTTC.

This clone showed up just once. The V gene is TRBV29-1, the J gene TRBJ2-1; perhaps D is TRBD1 or TRBD2 (7 bases each). Trimming left V 6 bases short and J 9 bases short, with 18 bases between. Per the germline V gene, CDR1 is SQVTM and CDR2 is ANQGSEA. The CDR3 extends over 13 amino acids. CDR3 DNA: TGCAGCGTGGGAGGGGGCCCAGATAGTGAGCAGTTCTTC. It is translated as CSVGGGPDSEQFF.

V is TRBV6-6 and J is TRBJ1-5; TRBD1 might be the D (6 bases). In germline, CDR1 is MNHNY, CDR2 SVGAGI (reference sequence). V was shortened by 6 bases and J by 4 bases, with 16 bases between the two germline ends. The CDR3 covers 15 residues. CDR3 region: CASRDSGGSNQPQHF. CDR3 DNA: TGTGCCAGCAGAGACTCCGGGGGCTCAAATCAGCCCCAGCATTTT.

The gene calls are TRBV27 and TRBJ2-7; TRBD1 is a possible D gene (6 bases). Germline assignment: CDR1 MNHEY and CDR2 SMNVEV (reference sequence). Trimming removed 5 bases from V and 6 bases from J, with 11 bases in between. The CDR3 contains 12 residues. CDR3 protein: CASSPLTGEQYF. The CDR3 DNA reads TGTGCCAGCAGTCCCCTGACAGGCGAGCAGTACTTC.

DNA of the CDR3: TGTGCCAGCAGGCTTAGGGGCAACTATGGCTACACCTTC. Its translation: CASRLRGNYGYTF. The chain recombines TRBV6-5 with TRBJ1-2; a possible D gene is TRBD1 (5 bases). Between the trimmed V and J ends, which lost 6 bases and 2 bases, there was a span of 10 bases. The CDR3 covers 13 residues. Germline V gives CDR1 MNHEY, CDR2 SVGAGI.

The V call is TRBV14, the J call TRBJ2-1, with D uncertain. This CDR3 region has 11 residues. V was cut by 4 bases and J by 9 bases, with 7 bases left in between. Germline V gene sequence: CDR1 SGHDN, CDR2 FVKESK. The CDR3 loop reads CASSLRSEQFF. The CDR3 DNA reads TGTGCCAGCAGCCTCCGGAGTGAGCAGTTCTTC.

The chain employs TRBV12-5 and TRBJ2-3; TRBD2 is a possible D gene (6 bases). The CDR3 spans 18 residues. Germline CDR1 reads LGHNT; CDR2 reads FRNRAP. Trimming took 5 bases from V and 3 from J, leaving 24 bases between them. As DNA, the CDR3 is TGTGCTAGTGGTACAAGGCGGGACCGGGCCAAAGTAACAGATACGCAGTATTTT. Its protein is CASGTRRDRAKVTDTQYF.

V usage is TRBV10-3 and J usage is TRBJ1-2; 11 bases map to TRBD1. The V and J ends lost 6 bases and 3 bases, in that order; junction bases with no gene match: 6. CDR1 and CDR2 (germline): ENHRY, SYGVKD. The CDR3 extends over 15 amino acids. Here the CDR3 DNA reads TGTGCCATCAGCAACCGGGACAGGGGGGACTATGGCTACACCTTC. As protein: CAISNRDRGDYGYTF.

This sequence joins TRBV27 and TRBJ2-5, with a weak D call TRBD1 (6 bases). This CDR3 is 14 amino acids long. Per germline, CDR1 MNHEY and CDR2 SMNVEV (reference sequence). The V gene lost 1 base and the J gene lost 5 bases, with 11 bases spanning the gap. CDR3 loop: CASSLYGGRETQYF. CDR3 DNA: TGTGCCAGCAGTTTATATGGGGGCCGGGAGACCCAGTACTTC.

The chain recombines TRBV29-1 with TRBJ2-5, with a possible D match to TRBD2 (6 bases). The CDR3 consists of 13 residues. CDR1 is SQVTM, CDR2 ANQGSEA, per germline. The germline V and J ends were trimmed by 5 bases and 1 base, with 11 bases remaining between them. CDR3 sequence: CSVPSGPQETQYF. In DNA, the CDR3 is TGCAGCGTTCCGAGCGGGCCCCAAGAGACCCAGTACTTC.

This chain uses TRBV4-2 with TRBJ2-5, with TRBD2 identical over 8 bases. Looked up from germline, CDR1 is LGHNA and CDR2 is YNFKEQ. V lost 0 bases to trimming and J lost 2 bases; unmatched junction nucleotides: 8. This CDR3 has 17 amino acids. CDR3 protein: CASSQDPERGLQETQYF. As DNA, the CDR3 is TGTGCCAGCAGCCAAGACCCCGAGCGGGGGCTTCAAGAGACCCAGTACTTC.

This CDR3 is CAWSNARRASYEQYF. The CDR3 DNA is TGTGCCTGGAGTAACGCCAGGAGGGCCTCCTACGAGCAGTACTTC. The rearrangement joins TRBV30 to TRBJ2-7, with a tentative D call TRBD2 (6 bases). From germline, CDR1 is GTSNPN and CDR2 SVGIG (reference sequence). The CDR3 is made up of 15 amino acids. V dropped 2 bases and J dropped 0 bases, with 14 bases sitting between them. Full variable domain (missing parts from reference TRBV30 and TRBJ2-7): SQTIHQWPATLVQPVGSPLSLECTVEGTSNPNLYWYRQAAGRGLQLLFYSVGIGQISSEVPQNLSASRPQDRQFILSSKKLLLSDSGFYLCAWSNARRASYEQYFGPGTRLTVT.

The J gene is TRBJ2-5, the V gene TRBV6-6; perhaps TRBD1 as D (5 bases). The CDR3 is made up of 13 amino acids. Germline V gene data show CDR1 as MNHNY and CDR2 as SVGAGI (reference sequence). V lost 5 bases to trimming and J lost 3 bases, with 10 bases between them. The CDR3 sequence: CASSGHMEETQYF. The CDR3 DNA sequence: TGTGCCAGCAGTGGACATATGGAAGAGACCCAGTACTTC.